This paragraph reports one TCR beta chain. Its antigen is currently unknown. Expressed TCRB transcripts got sequenced, as all isolated RNA was reverse transcribed. TCRdb's copy holds only in-frame clones and misses some; the assay was immunoSEQ multiplex PCR. The data show about 660,000 clones, with over 11% seen just once and approximately 0.039% held by the top ten. The data stem from a study of beta chain features in type 1 diabetes. Study-level information: Cell yields, gender and age were similar in healthy donors and patients. Broader study findings: Among patients with Type 1 diabetes, TCRB CDR3s were moderately but significantly shorter in every one of the four CD4+ subsets.

This clonotype was sampled from a man between 18 and 35 years old with type 1 diabetes. The sequencing input was naive CD4+ T cells from blood.

CDR3 in amino acids: CASRKTSGLSYEQYF. The CDR3 nucleotides read TGTGCCAGCAGGAAGACTAGCGGTCTCTCCTACGAGCAGTACTTC. V usage is TRBV27 and J usage is TRBJ2-7, with 9 bases lining up with TRBD2. The germline V gene encodes CDR1 MNHEY and CDR2 SMNVEV (reference sequence). The CDR3 spans 15 residues. J gave up 0 bases and V 6 bases, and 6 bases lay outside the gene matches.